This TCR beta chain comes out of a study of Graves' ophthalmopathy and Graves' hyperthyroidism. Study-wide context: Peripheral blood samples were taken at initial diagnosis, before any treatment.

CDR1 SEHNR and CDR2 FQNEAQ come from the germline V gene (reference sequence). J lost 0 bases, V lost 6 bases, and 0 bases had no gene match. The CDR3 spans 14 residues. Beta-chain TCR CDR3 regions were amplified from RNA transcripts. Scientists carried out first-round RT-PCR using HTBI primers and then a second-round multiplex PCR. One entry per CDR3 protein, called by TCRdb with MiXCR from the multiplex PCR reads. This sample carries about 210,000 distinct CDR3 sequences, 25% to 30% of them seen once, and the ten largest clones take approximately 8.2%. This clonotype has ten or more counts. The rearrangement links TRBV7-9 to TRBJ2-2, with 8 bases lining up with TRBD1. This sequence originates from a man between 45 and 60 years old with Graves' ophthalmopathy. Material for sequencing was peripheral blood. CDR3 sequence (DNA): TGTGCCAGCAGGACAGGGGCGAACACCGGGGAGCTGTTTTTT. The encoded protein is CASRTGANTGELFF.